A single sample gave rise to the 6 T cell receptor beta chains below, sequenced in a study of response to subunit inactivated influenza vaccine (dated by TCRdb to 2016 to 2019). The library was obtained by RT-PCR. The instrument given in TCRdb is Illumina HiSeq 2500. The public reads were quality trimmed at Q25 with fastp and then assembled into clones with MiXCR by TCRdb, keeping productive beta chains. Rows are unified per CDR3 protein, each entry keeping the most common DNA and genes. Present in this sample are roughly 700,000 distinct CDR3 sequences, 14% of which were seen just once. The leading ten clones occupy around 7% of the sample. The sequences come from PBMCs from blood, collected 14 days before vaccination. The receptors shown here come from a man in his fifties or sixties who received an inactivated influenza vaccine. Donor details come from another sample of the same person, matched by shared clones.

This clonotype appeared a few times. The chain couples TRBV4-2 to TRBJ1-2; perhaps TRBD1 as D (5 bases). The CDR3 sequence is 16 residues long. V was pared by 0 bases and J by 3 bases, with 14 bases between. Germline V gene data show CDR1 as LGHNA and CDR2 as YNFKEQ. CDR3 sequence: CASSQDVAGMDYGYTF. The CDR3 DNA reads TGTGCCAGCAGCCAAGATGTAGCAGGGATGGACTATGGCTACACCTTC.

The J gene is TRBJ1-5, the V gene TRBV29-1, with 10 bases matching TRBD1. The CDR3 contains 15 residues. Germline values: CDR1 SQVTM, CDR2 ANQGSEA. V shed 4 bases and J 2 bases; nucleotides not matched to a gene: 5. The CDR3 DNA reads TGCAGCGTTGCTTCCGGGACAGGGGGCAATCAGCCCCAGCATTTT. Its protein is CSVASGTGGNQPQHF.

The V and J genes are TRBV19 and TRBJ2-1, with D perhaps given as TRBD1 or TRBD2 (5 bases each). The CDR3 consists of 15 residues. CDR1 is LNHDA, CDR2 SQIVND, per germline (reference sequence). V shed 3 bases and J shed 13 bases, with 22 bases lying between them. CDR3 sequence: CASSITGGVTAVQFF. CDR3 in DNA: TGTGCCAGTAGTATTACAGGAGGCGTAACTGCGGTACAGTTCTTC.

The genes are TRBV2 and TRBJ2-2; 7 bases match TRBD1. This CDR3 comprises 13 residues. V dropped 6 bases and J dropped 5; count of bases not matched to a gene: 3. The germline V gene has CDR1 SNHLY and CDR2 FYNNEI. CDR3 loop: CASRTDRTGELFF. In DNA, the CDR3 is TGTGCCAGCAGAACGGACAGGACCGGGGAGCTGTTTTTT.

The V and J genes are TRBV7-2 and TRBJ2-7, with D unclear. CDR1 is SGHTA, CDR2 FQGNSA, per germline. The CDR3 is 14 amino acids. Trimming took 0 bases from V and 0 from J, leaving 6 bases between them. In DNA form, the CDR3 reads TGTGCCAGCAGCTTAGCCGGCCACTCCTACGAGCAGTACTTC. Translated: CASSLAGHSYEQYF. Filled out from reference TRBV7-2 and TRBJ2-7, the complete variable domain reads GAGVSQSPSNKVTEKGKDVELRCDPISGHTALYWYRQSLGQGLEFLIYFQGNSAPDKSGLPSDRFSAERTGGSVSTLTIQRTQQEDSAVYLCASSLAGHSYEQYFGPGTRLTVT.

The table lists this clonotype with many counts. The rearrangement uses TRBV6-2 or TRBV6-3 and TRBJ2-3; a possible D gene is TRBD2 (5 bases). The CDR3 runs to 16 residues. The germline V and J ends were trimmed by 0 bases and 5 bases, with 15 bases remaining between them. Germline V gene lookup returns CDR1 MNHEY and CDR2 SVGEGT. CDR3: CASSYSRGRSEDTQYF. The CDR3 DNA reads TGTGCCAGCAGTTACTCTCGAGGGAGAAGCGAAGATACGCAGTATTTT.